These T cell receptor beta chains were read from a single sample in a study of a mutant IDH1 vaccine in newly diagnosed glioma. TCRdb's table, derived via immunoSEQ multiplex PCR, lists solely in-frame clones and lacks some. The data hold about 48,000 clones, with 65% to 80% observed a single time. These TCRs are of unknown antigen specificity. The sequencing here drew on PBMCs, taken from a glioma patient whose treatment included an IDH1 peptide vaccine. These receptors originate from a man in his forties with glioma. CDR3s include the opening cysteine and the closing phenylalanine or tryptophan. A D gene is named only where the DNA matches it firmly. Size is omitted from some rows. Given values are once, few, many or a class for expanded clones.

TGTGCCAGCAGCGCGTACAGCCTTACCTACGAGCAGTACTTC,CASSAYSLTYEQYF,TRBJ2-7,TRBV7-8,NA,NA
TGTGCCAGTGCCGCTACAGGGTCCACTGAAGCTTTCTTT,CASAATGSTEAFF,TRBJ1-1,TRBV7-7,NA,once
TGTGCCAGCAGCGCGCAGGGTGCGATAACGGCTGAAGCTTTCTTT,CASSAQGAITAEAFF,TRBJ1-1,TRBV7-9,NA,NA
TGTGCTAGTTCGCCCAGGGAGGACCAGCCCCAGCATTTT,CASSPREDQPQHF,TRBJ1-5,TRBV12-5,NA,NA
TGTGCCAGCAGTGCCTCACCGTTCGCGAACACCGGGGAGCTGTTTTTT,CASSASPFANTGELFF,TRBJ2-2,TRBV6-1,NA,NA
TGTGCGTCATCGCGGACCGGATACGAGCAGTACTTC,CASSRTGYEQYF,TRBJ2-7,TRBV7-2,NA,NA
TGTGCCTGGAGTCAAACAGGACAGGGACGAGAGACCCAGTACTTC,CAWSQTGQGRETQYF,TRBJ2-5,TRBV30,TRBD1,NA
TGTGCCAGCAGCTTAGAGGTCTCGGGGTCACCCCTCCACTTT,CASSLEVSGSPLHF,TRBJ1-6,TRBV7-9,NA,NA
TGTGCCAGCAGCCTTGGGGGAGCGCAGGAAAAACTGTTTTTT,CASSLGGAQEKLFF,TRBJ1-4,TRBV6-6,NA,NA
TGTGCCAGCAGCGTAGCCCGGTCAGGTCCTTCACCCCTCCACTTT,CASSVARSGPSPLHF,TRBJ1-6,TRBV9,NA,once
TGTGCCAGCAGTCTAACAAGGAGTCTCCCGGGGGGGTATGGCTACACCTTC,CASSLTRSLPGGYGYTF,TRBJ1-2,TRBV2,NA,NA
TGTGCCAGCAGTGGACAGGCGGCGAATTCACCCCTCCACTTT,CASSGQAANSPLHF,TRBJ1-6,TRBV2,NA,NA
TGTGCCAGCAGCTTCTGGCGGACCGGGGAGCTGTTTTTT,CASSFWRTGELFF,TRBJ2-2,TRBV11-1,NA,once
TGTGCCAGCAGTCCCGGACAGGCTTCGGGAGGCGAAAAACTGTTTTTT,CASSPGQASGGEKLFF,TRBJ1-4,TRBV6-6,TRBD1,NA
TGTGCCTGGAGAGACAGGGGGGGAAGTGAAAAACTGTTTTTT,CAWRDRGGSEKLFF,TRBJ1-4,TRBV30,TRBD1,few
TGTGCCAGCAGCTTAGGGGACAGACACTATGGCTACACCTTC,CASSLGDRHYGYTF,TRBJ1-2,TRBV13,NA,NA
TGTGCCACCTCTCCAAGGGGGTGGGGGTATGGCTACACCTTC,CATSPRGWGYGYTF,TRBJ1-2,TRBV2,NA,few
TGTGCCAGCAGCTTAAGGGGCGCCCCGGCCTACGAGCAGTACTTC,CASSLRGAPAYEQYF,TRBJ2-7,TRBV7-8,NA,NA
TGCGCCAGCAGTGAGAACAGAAACGGGGAGCTGTTTTTT,CASSENRNGELFF,TRBJ2-2,TRBV10-1,NA,NA
TGTGCCAGCAGCTTCCCAGGGCCCTACGAGCAGTACTTC,CASSFPGPYEQYF,TRBJ2-7,TRBV7-2,NA,NA
TGTGCCAGCCGGTCCGACGAGCAGTACTTC,CASRSDEQYF,TRBJ2-7,TRBV6-5,NA,NA
TGTGCCAGCAGGGGGTCGTCCTCCTACGAGCAGTACTTC,CASRGSSSYEQYF,TRBJ2-7,TRBV28,NA,NA
TGCGCCAGCAGCACATCCGGGACAGGGAAATCACCCCTCCACTTT,CASSTSGTGKSPLHF,TRBJ1-6,TRBV5-1,TRBD1,few
TGTGCCAGCACCCAGGGGTCACAGCCCCAGCATTTT,CASTQGSQPQHF,TRBJ1-5,TRBV7-7,NA,few
TGTGCCAGCTCACCTTCCGGACCTCAAGAGACCCAGTACTTC,CASSPSGPQETQYF,TRBJ2-5,TRBV18,NA,NA
TGCGCCAGCAGCTTGGGGGGGGAAAGCAATCAGCCCCAGCATTTT,CASSLGGESNQPQHF,TRBJ1-5,TRBV5-1,NA,NA
TGTGCCAGTAGAGGGCCCTTGAGCTACACCTTC,CASRGPLSYTF,TRBJ1-2,TRBV19,NA,NA
TGTGCCAGCAGTGCTGTGGGCCAAGGGGGGGAGACCCAGTACTTC,CASSAVGQGGETQYF,TRBJ2-5,TRBV2,NA,NA
TGCGCCAACGGGACAGGCGGTCATCAGCCCCAGCATTTT,CANGTGGHQPQHF,TRBJ1-5,TRBV10-1,TRBD1,few
TGTGCCAGCAGCCCGGATGGTGGATATAATTCACCCCTCCACTTT,CASSPDGGYNSPLHF,TRBJ1-6,TRBV5-6,NA,many
TGTGCCAGCAGCTTATCCCTCGCGGGGCTTGGCAATCAGCCCCAGCATTTT,CASSLSLAGLGNQPQHF,TRBJ1-5,TRBV13,NA,NA
TGTGCCTGGAGCCCGGTTTACGGCTTCTATGGCTACACCTTC,CAWSPVYGFYGYTF,TRBJ1-2,TRBV30,NA,few
TGTGCCAGCAGCGCCATCCCTCGGGCAGGGTACACAGATACGCAGTATTTT,CASSAIPRAGYTDTQYF,TRBJ2-3,TRBV2,NA,NA
TGTGCCAGCAGTGAAAGAGGCGGTGAGCAGTTCTTC,CASSERGGEQFF,TRBJ2-1,TRBV6-4,NA,once
TGTGCCAGCAGCCCGAAGACAGGGAGGAATCAGCCCCAGCATTTT,CASSPKTGRNQPQHF,TRBJ1-5,TRBV7-2,TRBD1,NA
TGTGCCAGCAGCCCTCCCGGGACAGGAATGAATGAAAAACTGTTTTTT,CASSPPGTGMNEKLFF,TRBJ1-4,TRBV7-9,TRBD1,NA
TGTGCCAGCAGTCCTTGGGCAGGGAACTATGGCTACACCTTC,CASSPWAGNYGYTF,TRBJ1-2,TRBV2,NA,NA
TGTGCCAGCAGCTTAGTTGGGGCCTGGAGCAATCAGCCCCAGCATTTT,CASSLVGAWSNQPQHF,TRBJ1-5,TRBV7-8,NA,NA
TGTGCCAGCAGTGAATTCAGGGTCTTTAGCAATCAGCCCCAGCATTTT,CASSEFRVFSNQPQHF,TRBJ1-5,TRBV2,NA,NA
TGTGCCAGCGCCGGAGTGCGGGATGGCTACACCTTC,CASAGVRDGYTF,TRBJ1-2,TRBV6-1,NA,NA
TGTGCCAGCAGAGAAGGAGGGAGGGATAACTATGGCTACACCTTC,CASREGGRDNYGYTF,TRBJ1-2,TRBV5-4,NA,NA
TGTGCCAGCAGCTTCGGTATTAACACTGAAGCTTTCTTT,CASSFGINTEAFF,TRBJ1-1,TRBV11-2,NA,NA
TGTGCCAGCAGTGAACCAGGGGTCACTGAAGCTTTCTTT,CASSEPGVTEAFF,TRBJ1-1,TRBV2,NA,NA
TGTGCCAGCGATCGGCTGGGGGAGACCCAGTACTTC,CASDRLGETQYF,TRBJ2-5,TRBV6-1,NA,few
TGTGCCAGCAGCTCGGACAGGGACGTCAACGAGCAGTACTTC,CASSSDRDVNEQYF,TRBJ2-7,TRBV13,TRBD1,NA
TGTGCCAGTAGTAAAAAGGACGGTTTGGGCTACGAGCAGTACTTC,CASSKKDGLGYEQYF,TRBJ2-7,TRBV19,NA,few
TGTGCCAGCAGCACCCGGGACTCCTCTAACTATGGCTACACCTTC,CASSTRDSSNYGYTF,TRBJ1-2,TRBV6-5,NA,NA
TGTGCCAGCAATACTCGAAAGGCGACTAATGAAAAACTGTTTTTT,CASNTRKATNEKLFF,TRBJ1-4,TRBV2,NA,once
TGTGCCAGCAGCCGAGACAGCAACACCGGGGAGCTGTTTTTT,CASSRDSNTGELFF,TRBJ2-2,TRBV7-6,NA,NA
TGTGCCAGCAGCTTATGGGGGTGGGGGGATTTCGGCAATCAGCCCCAGCATTTT,CASSLWGWGDFGNQPQHF,TRBJ1-5,TRBV7-8,NA,NA
TGTGCCAGCAGTTCAGCGCCGGGCCGCGGAGGCTATGGCTACACCTTC,CASSSAPGRGGYGYTF,TRBJ1-2,TRBV27,NA,NA
TGTGCCAGCAGCCCGGGGACAGGGATCGACGACGAGCAGTACTTC,CASSPGTGIDDEQYF,TRBJ2-7,TRBV5-6,TRBD1,NA
TGCAGCGGGGGACAGGGAAAGGAAAAACTGTTTTTT,CSGGQGKEKLFF,TRBJ1-4,TRBV29-1,TRBD1,NA
TGTGCCAGTAGTATAGCCCCAGCAGGGTCTTATAATTCACCCCTCCACTTT,CASSIAPAGSYNSPLHF,TRBJ1-6,TRBV19,NA,NA
TGCGCCAGCAGCCAACCAAACAGGGCCCTTAACTATGGCTACACCTTC,CASSQPNRALNYGYTF,TRBJ1-2,TRBV4-1,NA,NA
TGTGCCAGCAGTGGACAGGGGTCCTATGGCTACACCTTC,CASSGQGSYGYTF,TRBJ1-2,TRBV2,TRBD1,NA
TGTGCCAGCAGCACCCGACAGGGGCCAGGGTCCTACGAGCAGTACTTC,CASSTRQGPGSYEQYF,TRBJ2-7,TRBV4-2,TRBD1,NA
TGTGCCAGCAGCTTCCGGACTAGCGGACCCACCGGGGAGCTGTTTTTT,CASSFRTSGPTGELFF,TRBJ2-2,TRBV7-8,TRBD2,NA
TGTGCCCCCTCGGATGGCAGTGAAGCTTTCTTT,CAPSDGSEAFF,TRBJ1-1,TRBV2,NA,NA
TGCGCCAGCAGCTTGGTGGTTGGGACAGATTCACCCCTCCACTTT,CASSLVVGTDSPLHF,TRBJ1-6,TRBV5-1,TRBD1,once